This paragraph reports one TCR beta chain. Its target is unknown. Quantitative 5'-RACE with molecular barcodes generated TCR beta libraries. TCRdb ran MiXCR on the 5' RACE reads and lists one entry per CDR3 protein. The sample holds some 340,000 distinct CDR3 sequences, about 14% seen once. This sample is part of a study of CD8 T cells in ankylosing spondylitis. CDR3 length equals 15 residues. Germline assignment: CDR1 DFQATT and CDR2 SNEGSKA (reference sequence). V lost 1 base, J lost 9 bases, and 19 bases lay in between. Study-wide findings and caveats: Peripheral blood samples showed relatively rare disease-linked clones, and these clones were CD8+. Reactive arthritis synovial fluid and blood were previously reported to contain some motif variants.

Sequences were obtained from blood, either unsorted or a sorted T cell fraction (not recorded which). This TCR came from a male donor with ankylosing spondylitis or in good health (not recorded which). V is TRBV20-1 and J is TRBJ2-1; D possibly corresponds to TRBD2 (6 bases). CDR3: CSARGSEAGHFEQFF. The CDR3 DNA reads TGCAGTGCTAGAGGATCCGAGGCGGGGCACTTTGAGCAGTTCTTC.